This TCR beta chain was recovered during a study of PD-1 blockade in classical Hodgkin lymphoma. Turning to the study itself: Every 2 weeks, patients got 3 mg/kg intravenous nivolumab.

Brentuximab vedotin exposure varied among the patients, all of whom had relapsed after autologous stem cell transplantation. Classifying best responses yielded complete response, partial response or progressive disease. This CDR3 has 15 amino acids. V was cut by 1 base and J by 3 bases, with 10 bases left in between. The germline V gene encodes CDR1 LNHNV and CDR2 YYDKDF (reference sequence). The repertoire was sequenced with immunoSEQ multiplex PCR; TCRdb's copy has only in-frame clones and lacks some. There are around 19,000 clones in the sample; around 73% occur only once, and approximately 25% lies in the top ten. On this clone itself: Its specificity is unknown.

Study-wide findings and caveats: Complete responders had baseline diversity similar to newly diagnosed patients.

The sequence derives from a human donor with classical Hodgkin lymphoma. Source: peripheral blood mononuclear cells (PBMCs), taken before the second cycle of nivolumab. The chain carries TRBV15 and TRBJ1-3; D perhaps matches TRBD1 (5 bases). The CDR3 loop reads CATSRVGGDGNTIYF. The CDR3 coding sequence is TGTGCCACCAGCAGAGTTGGAGGGGATGGAAACACCATATATTTT.